The 24 T cell receptor beta chains below all came from one sample that was sequenced in a study of identical twins. TCRdb re-analysed the 5' RACE reads in MiXCR, keeping a single row per CDR3 protein. The data show some 660,000 distinct CDR3 sequences, around 8.6% seen once. These data also formed part of another study, on yellow fever vaccine responses in identical twins.

The source material was PBMCs. These receptors came from a woman aged 18-29 years in good health.

The chain links TRBV7-1 to TRBJ2-1; 9 bases match TRBD1. TRBV7-1 is an ORF, with its function uncertain. V dropped 2 bases and J dropped 5; count of bases not matched to a gene: 25. There are 22 residues in the CDR3. The CDR3 is CASSSRTGEVGGPFKDDNEQFF. The CDR3 nucleotides are TGTGCCAGCAGCTCAAGGACAGGGGAGGTGGGAGGGCCCTTTAAAGATGACAATGAGCAGTTCTTC.

This clonotype was picked up many times. V is TRBV7-9 and J is TRBJ2-5, with D possibly matching TRBD2 (6 bases). Germline assignment: CDR1 SEHNR and CDR2 FQNEAQ (reference sequence). V shed 5 bases and J shed 4 bases, with 14 bases lying between them. There are 14 residues in the CDR3. The CDR3 coding sequence is TGTGCCAGCAGCCCCCTACTGGGGGGAGAGACCCAGTACTTC. This translates into CASSPLLGGETQYF.

This chain uses TRBV29-1 with TRBJ1-1, with 9 bases fitting TRBD1. The CDR3 is made up of 13 amino acids. Germline assignment: CDR1 SQVTM and CDR2 ANQGSEA. Losses at the gene ends were 6 bases for V and 4 bases for J; bases not matched to a gene: 6. The DNA for the CDR3 is TGCAGCGTCGAACAGGGGGCAGGCACTGAAGCTTTCTTT. Its protein is CSVEQGAGTEAFF.

This clonotype was seen ten or more times. The gene calls are TRBV2 and TRBJ1-5; D may be TRBD1 (5 bases). The CDR3 covers 13 residues. Between the trimmed V and J ends, which lost 1 base and 10 bases, there was a span of 11 bases. The germline gives CDR1 SNHLY, CDR2 FYNNEI. CDR3 sequence reads: CASSEVGGNPQHF. The CDR3 nucleotides are TGTGCCAGCAGTGAAGTTGGGGGGAACCCCCAGCATTTT.

This clonotype was observed many times. The chain joins TRBV4-3 to TRBJ1-5; D gene ambiguous. This CDR3 region has 13 residues. Germline V gene data show CDR1 as LGHNA and CDR2 as YSLEER. V was pared by 4 bases and J by 3 bases, with 7 bases between. CDR3 sequence reads: CASSPDLNQPQHF. CDR3 coding DNA: TGCGCCAGCAGCCCGGACCTCAATCAGCCCCAGCATTTT.

This clonotype was recorded many times. The chain combines TRBV5-1 with TRBJ2-7, with D possibly being TRBD1 or TRBD2 (5 bases each). The CDR3 contains 15 residues. Germline V gene data show CDR1 as SGHRS and CDR2 as YFSETQ. V was pared by 0 bases and J by 2 bases, with 12 bases between. In DNA, the CDR3 is TGCGCCAGCAGCTTGGGTGGGACGGATACCTACGAGCAGTACTTC. Translated: CASSLGGTDTYEQYF.

The chain combines TRBV27 with TRBJ2-7, with D uncertain. V lost 0 bases, J lost 0 bases, and 15 bases lay in between. The CDR3 has 17 residues. Per the germline V gene, CDR1 is MNHEY and CDR2 is SMNVEV (reference sequence). CDR3 DNA sequence: TGTGCCAGCAGTTTATCAAGTCATCCTTTAAGCTCCTACGAGCAGTACTTC. Protein product: CASSLSSHPLSSYEQYF.

This clonotype was seen at least ten times. V is TRBV7-9 and J is TRBJ1-4; D might be TRBD1 (6 bases). This CDR3 comprises 13 residues. Per the germline V gene, CDR1 is SEHNR and CDR2 is FQNEAQ (reference sequence). V was clipped by 6 bases and J by 8 bases, with 13 bases between them. The CDR3 DNA is TGTGCCAGCAGTCGGACAGCCGTCGAAAAACTGTTTTTT. Translating it yields CASSRTAVEKLFF.

The chain uses TRBV7-8 and TRBJ2-4, with 7 bases that match TRBD1. Trimming cost V 5 bases and J 5 bases; bases outside gene matches: 12. The CDR3 consists of 16 residues. Per the germline V gene, CDR1 is SGHVS and CDR2 is FQNEAQ. The CDR3 coding sequence is TGTGCCAGCAGCGAAGGGACAGCGCCGCAGGAAAACATTCAGTACTTC. This codes for CASSEGTAPQENIQYF.

The chain combines TRBV29-1 with TRBJ1-1; D uncertain. Germline values: CDR1 SQVTM, CDR2 ANQGSEA. This CDR3 is 13 amino acids long. Trimming cost V 3 bases and J 1 base, with 9 bases left between them. The DNA of the CDR3 is TGCAGCGTTGATAACGGGCCGAACACTGAAGCTTTCTTT. This gives the protein CSVDNGPNTEAFF.

The chain joins TRBV28 to TRBJ2-5; 11 bases are shared with TRBD1. The CDR3 loop spans 17 amino acids. J gave up 1 base and V 6 bases, and 10 bases lay outside the gene matches. Germline CDR1 and CDR2: MDHEN and SYDVKM. The CDR3 loop reads CASSPRRTGGFQETQYF. As DNA, the CDR3 is TGTGCCAGCAGCCCCAGGAGGACAGGGGGCTTCCAAGAGACCCAGTACTTC.

This clonotype has more than one count but fewer than ten. The chain joins TRBV7-9 to TRBJ2-1; 8 bases fit TRBD2. Germline CDR1 SEHNR, CDR2 FQNEAQ (reference sequence). The CDR3 totals 16 residues. The V and J ends lost 2 bases and 2 bases, in that order; junction bases with no gene match: 5. For the CDR3, the DNA is TGTGCCAGCAGCTTAATTAACGGGAGGGCCTACAATGAGCAGTTCTTC. Translating it yields CASSLINGRAYNEQFF.

This chain joins TRBV2 and TRBJ1-4; a possible D gene is TRBD1 (6 bases). In germline, CDR1 is SNHLY, CDR2 FYNNEI. This CDR3 has 16 residues. The V and J ends lost 6 bases and 11 bases respectively, with 25 bases between them. CDR3 DNA: TGTGCCAGCAGCGCCAACCCGGACAGCCTCGGGGGGAAACTGTTTTTT. Amino acid sequence: CASSANPDSLGGKLFF.

This clonotype was seen ten or more times. The rearrangement uses TRBV3-1 and TRBJ2-1; 10 positions match TRBD2. Per germline, CDR1 LGHDT and CDR2 YNNKEL (reference sequence). J gave up 9 bases and V 6 bases, and 5 bases lay outside the gene matches. This CDR3 is 13 amino acids long. The CDR3 DNA is TGTGCCAGCAGGGTAGCGGGGGGCACTGAGCAGTTCTTC. It translates to CASRVAGGTEQFF.

This clonotype was detected a few times. This chain uses TRBV12-3 or TRBV12-4 with TRBJ2-3; TRBD1 is a possible D gene (6 bases). Trimming shortened V by 6 bases and J by 0 bases, and 13 bases separated the two germline ends. CDR3 length: 15 residues. CDR3 DNA sequence: TGTGCCAGCAGCCGAGGGGGACCTAGCACAGATACGCAGTATTTT. Protein sequence: CASSRGGPSTDTQYF.

The J gene is TRBJ1-2, the V gene TRBV4-3, with D maybe TRBD1 (5 bases). V shed 5 bases and J shed 1 base, with 14 bases lying between them. This CDR3 has 15 amino acids. CDR1 is LGHNA, CDR2 YSLEER, per germline. CDR3 region: CASSIGIQDNYGYTF. The CDR3, as DNA: TGCGCCAGCAGCATTGGGATACAGGATAACTATGGCTACACCTTC.

Here the CDR3 reads CASATRGLDNEQFF. CDR3 coding DNA: TGTGCCAGCGCCACGCGGGGACTGGACAATGAGCAGTTCTTC. J is TRBJ2-1 and V is TRBV2, with TRBD2 as a possible D gene (6 bases). Trimming removed 8 bases at V and 5 bases at J, with 16 bases between. The germline CDR1 and CDR2 sequences are SNHLY and FYNNEI. The CDR3 runs to 14 residues. Full variable domain (rest looked up from reference TRBV2 and TRBJ2-1): EPEVTQTPSHQVTQMGQEVILRCVPISNHLYFYWYRQILGQKVEFLVSFYNNEISEKSEIFDDQFSVERPDGSNFTLKIRSTKLEDSAMYFCASATRGLDNEQFFGPGTRLTVL.

For the CDR3, the DNA is TGTGCCAGCAGACGTCCCGGGACTAGCGGGGGGGCCCCCGGGACCCAGTACTTC. This gives the protein CASRRPGTSGGAPGTQYF. The chain uses TRBV3-1 and TRBJ2-5, with TRBD2 matching 16 bases. Germline V gives CDR1 LGHDT, CDR2 YNNKEL (reference sequence). Losses at the gene ends were 6 bases for V and 7 bases for J; bases not matched to a gene: 14. This CDR3 is 18 amino acids long.

This clonotype was counted ten times or more. V gene TRBV6-2 or TRBV6-3 combines with J gene TRBJ2-7, with 8 positions matching TRBD2. The CDR3 is made up of 14 amino acids. Germline V gene sequence: CDR1 MNHEY, CDR2 SVGEGT. With V trimmed by 6 bases and J by 0 bases, 4 bases remained unmatched. Here the CDR3 DNA reads TGTGCCAGCAGAACCAGCGGGAGCTCCTACGAGCAGTACTTC. Translated: CASRTSGSSYEQYF.

This clonotype has just a few counts. The V and J genes are TRBV5-1 and TRBJ1-1; perhaps TRBD1 as D (6 bases). The germline CDR1 and CDR2 sequences are SGHRS and YFSETQ. CDR3 size: 14 residues. V shed 7 bases and J shed 0 bases, with 13 bases lying between them. The CDR3 nucleotides read TGCGCCAGCGCACAGGGCATCATGAACACTGAAGCTTTCTTT. This codes for CASAQGIMNTEAFF.

This chain uses TRBV1 with TRBJ2-1; the listed D gene, TRBD2, was not tested against the DNA. TRBV1 is a pseudogene segment. The CDR3 is made up of 17 amino acids. In nucleotides, the CDR3 is TGTGCCTCCTGCGCCCAGATCAGCGGGAGTAGGGACAATGAGCAGTTCTTC. Translating gives CASCAQISGSRDNEQFF.

This clonotype was picked up many times. The CDR3 coding sequence is TGCAGCGCCGGACAGGGGACCCCCTCCGAGCAGTACTTC. It is translated as CSAGQGTPSEQYF. The V gene is TRBV29-1, the J gene TRBJ2-7, with TRBD1 identical over 9 bases. The V and J ends lost 7 bases and 6 bases, in that order; junction bases with no gene match: 10. This CDR3 has 13 amino acids. Germline CDR1 reads SQVTM; CDR2 reads ANQGSEA.

This clonotype turned up a few times. The chain carries TRBV29-1 and TRBJ2-1; a weak D match, TRBD2 (5 bases). CDR1 is SQVTM and CDR2 is ANQGSEA in the germline V gene. Trimming removed 7 bases from V and 2 bases from J, with 18 bases in between. This CDR3 contains 15 residues. CDR3 DNA: TGCAGCGGTAACCTTGGACTGCCGCCCTACAATGAGCAGTTCTTC. Translation gives CSGNLGLPPYNEQFF.

The chain uses TRBV4-2 and TRBJ2-6, with D perhaps TRBD2 (6 bases). The V end was cut by 3 bases, the J end by 12 bases, with 15 bases between. The CDR3 runs to 14 residues. CDR1 LGHNA and CDR2 YNFKEQ come from the germline V gene. CDR3 bases: TGTGCCAGCAGCCAGGGGCGGGGATTTGGCGTCCTGACTTTC. Its protein is CASSQGRGFGVLTF.